These 10 T cell receptor beta chains were sequenced from one sample in a study of blood T cell repertoires in COVID-19. Profiled with immunoSEQ multiplex PCR; TCRdb holds only in-frame clones, not every one. The sample holds about 100,000 clones, less than 85% seen once. Input material: peripheral blood. The receptors originated from a woman in her 70s with active or convalescent COVID-19.

The chain joins TRBV18 to TRBJ1-1; TRBD1 matches at 12 bases. The germline V gene has CDR1 KGHSH and CDR2 LQKENI. This CDR3 is built from 16 residues. With V trimmed by 3 bases and J by 10 bases, 12 bases remained unmatched. CDR3: CASSPNRDRGHLGAFF. CDR3 nucleotides: TGTGCCAGCTCACCTAACCGGGACAGGGGGCATTTAGGAGCTTTCTTT.

This chain links TRBV14 with TRBJ2-3; D might be TRBD2 (5 bases). V lost 1 base, J lost 6 bases, and 11 bases lay in between. Looked up from germline, CDR1 is SGHDN and CDR2 is FVKESK. The CDR3 length is 14 residues. CDR3 sequence (DNA): TGTGCCAGCAGCCAAGTACTAGTCGCCGATACGCAGTATTTT. This translates into CASSQVLVADTQYF.

This rearrangement joins TRBV3-1 (or the pseudogene TRBV3-2) to TRBJ2-7; 9 nucleotides line up with TRBD1. There are 14 residues in the CDR3. V shed 6 bases, J shed 6 bases, and the junction held 9 bases outside the gene matches. Germline CDR1 reads LGHDT; CDR2 reads YNNKEL (reference sequence). The CDR3 coding sequence is TGTGCCAGCAGGACCGGGACAGGGTATTCCGAGCAGTACTTC. Its protein product is CASRTGTGYSEQYF.

This rearrangement joins TRBV7-6 to TRBJ2-1; TRBD1 agrees at 9 bases. From germline, CDR1 is SGHVS and CDR2 FNYEAQ. This CDR3 spans 15 amino acids. Unmatched junction bases numbered 9, after V lost 1 base and J lost 11 bases. CDR3: CASSLVGGTGNKQFF. CDR3 nucleotides: TGTGCCAGCAGCTTAGTAGGGGGGACAGGGAACAAGCAGTTCTTC.

The chain employs TRBV7-9 and TRBJ1-1; maybe TRBD1 (6 bases). Germline CDR1 SEHNR, CDR2 FQNEAQ (reference sequence). This CDR3 is built from 14 residues. V was cut by 0 bases and J by 3 bases, with 8 bases left in between. The CDR3 DNA reads as TGTGCCAGCAGCTTAGCGGCAGGGGACACTGAAGCTTTCTTT. Translated, it gives CASSLAAGDTEAFF.

The genes are TRBV27 and TRBJ2-7, with 7 nucleotides matching TRBD1. V lost 8 bases, J lost 0 bases, and 7 bases stayed unmatched. Germline V gene lookup returns CDR1 MNHEY and CDR2 SMNVEV (reference sequence). CDR3 size: 14 residues. The CDR3 DNA follows: TGTGCCAGCGGGACGACAGGGAGCTCCTACGAGCAGTACTTC. Its protein is CASGTTGSSYEQYF.

The rearrangement links TRBV11-2 to TRBJ2-1; 9 bases map to TRBD1. Germline CDR1 is SGHAT and CDR2 is FQNNGV. The CDR3 spans 15 residues. The junction had 10 bases not matched to a gene; V was cut back by 6 bases and J by 7 bases. CDR3: CASRRDRVIINEQFF. Here the CDR3 DNA reads TGTGCCAGCAGACGGGACAGGGTGATAATTAATGAGCAGTTCTTC. Looking up the rest from reference TRBV11-2 and TRBJ2-1 gives the full variable domain: EAGVAQSPRYKIIEKRQSVAFWCNPISGHATLYWYQQILGQGPKLLIQFQNNGVVDDSQLPKDRFSAERLKGVDSTLKIQPAKLEDSAVYLCASRRDRVIINEQFFGPGTRLTVL.

The DNA of the CDR3 is TGTGCCTGGAATGGTGGAGGGAGGAATTCACCCCTCCACTTT. This sequence encodes CAWNGGGRNSPLHF. The V call is TRBV30, the J call TRBJ1-6, with unresolved D. V lost 4 bases and J 7 bases, leaving 14 bases between the germline ends. This CDR3 has 14 residues. CDR1 GTSNPN and CDR2 SVGIG come from the germline V gene (reference sequence).

CDR3 sequence reads: CASSPVGGKETQYF. In DNA form, the CDR3 reads TGTGCCAGCTCCCCAGTAGGGGGCAAAGAGACCCAGTACTTC. This chain uses TRBV18 with TRBJ2-5, with 7 bases matching TRBD1. The CDR3 loop spans 14 amino acids. Germline CDR1 KGHSH, CDR2 LQKENI. V lost 6 bases to trimming and J lost 3 bases; unmatched junction nucleotides: 7.

The chain combines TRBV6-5 with TRBJ1-2; D ambiguous. The germline V gene has CDR1 MNHEY and CDR2 SVGAGI. The V end was cut by 5 bases, the J end by 1 base, with 14 bases between. The CDR3 runs to 15 residues. CDR3 residues: CASSRRAGSNYGYTF. The CDR3 DNA is TGTGCCAGCAGTCGACGCGCCGGGAGTAACTATGGCTACACCTTC.